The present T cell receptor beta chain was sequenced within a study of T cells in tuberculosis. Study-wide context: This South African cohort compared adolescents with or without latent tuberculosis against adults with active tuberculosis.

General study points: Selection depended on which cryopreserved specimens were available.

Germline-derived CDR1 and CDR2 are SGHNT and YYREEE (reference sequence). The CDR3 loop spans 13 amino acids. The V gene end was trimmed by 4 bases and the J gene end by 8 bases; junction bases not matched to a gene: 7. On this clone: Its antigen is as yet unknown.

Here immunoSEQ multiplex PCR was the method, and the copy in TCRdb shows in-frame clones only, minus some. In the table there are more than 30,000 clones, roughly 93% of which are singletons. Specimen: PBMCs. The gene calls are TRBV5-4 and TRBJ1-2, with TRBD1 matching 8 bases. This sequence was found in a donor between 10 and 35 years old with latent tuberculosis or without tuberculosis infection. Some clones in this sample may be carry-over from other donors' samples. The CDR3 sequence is CASSPGTGGGYTF. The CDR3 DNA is TGTGCCAGCAGCCCTGGGACAGGAGGGGGCTACACCTTC.